The following is a TCR beta chain sequence with its context. Its target is not known. The junction and the germline gene differ at one end; a read error may be behind it. These data come from a study of tumor and adjacent non-tumor tissue in lung cancer. General study points: Shorter survival was associated with higher TCR diversity in tumors. Top 100 clones took a larger repertoire share in normal lung.

The library came from three nested PCR rounds adapted from ARM-PCR protocols. TCRdb called the multiplex PCR reads again in MiXCR, with one record for every CDR3 protein. Of 200,000 or so distinct CDR3 sequences listed, over 55% are singletons. RNA was extracted from bulk tissue without any cell sorting. Donors were chemotherapy-naive, newly diagnosed lung cancer surgical patients in China, August–late 2014. The source material was lung tumor tissue. This TCR was recovered from a man aged 60 to 69 with non-small cell lung cancer.

CDR3 loop: CANSLLRDQPQRF. The CDR3 bases are TGTGCCAACAGTTTATTGAGGGACCAGCCCCAGCGTTTT. This chain links TRBV12-3 or TRBV12-4 with TRBJ1-5, with D perhaps matching TRBD1 (5 bases). CDR3 length equals 13 residues.